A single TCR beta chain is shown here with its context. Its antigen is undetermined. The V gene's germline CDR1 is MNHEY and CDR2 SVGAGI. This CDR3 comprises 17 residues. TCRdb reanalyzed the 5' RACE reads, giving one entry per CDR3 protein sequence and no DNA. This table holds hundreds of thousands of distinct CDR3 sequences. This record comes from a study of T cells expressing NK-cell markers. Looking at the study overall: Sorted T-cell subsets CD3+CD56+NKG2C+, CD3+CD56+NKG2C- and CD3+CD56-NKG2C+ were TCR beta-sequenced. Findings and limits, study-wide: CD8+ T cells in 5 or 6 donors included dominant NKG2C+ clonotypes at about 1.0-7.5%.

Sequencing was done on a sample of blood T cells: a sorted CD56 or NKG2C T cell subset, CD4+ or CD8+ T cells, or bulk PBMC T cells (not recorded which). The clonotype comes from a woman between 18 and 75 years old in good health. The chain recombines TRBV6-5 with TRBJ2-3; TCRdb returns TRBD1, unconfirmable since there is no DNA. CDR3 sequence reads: CASSYSSGSSSTDTQYF.